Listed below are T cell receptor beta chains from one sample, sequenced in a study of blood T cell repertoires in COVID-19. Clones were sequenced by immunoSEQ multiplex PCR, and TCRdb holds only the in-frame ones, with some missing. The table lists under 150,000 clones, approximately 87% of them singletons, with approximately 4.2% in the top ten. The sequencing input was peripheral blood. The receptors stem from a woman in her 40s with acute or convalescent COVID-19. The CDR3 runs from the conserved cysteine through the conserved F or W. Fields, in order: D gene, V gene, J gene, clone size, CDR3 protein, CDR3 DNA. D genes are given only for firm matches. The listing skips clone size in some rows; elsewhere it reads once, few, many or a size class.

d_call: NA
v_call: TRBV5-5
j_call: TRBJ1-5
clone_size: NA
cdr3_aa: CASSWGLGGGAPAQPQHF
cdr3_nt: TGTGCCAGCAGCTGGGGCCTCGGGGGTGGGGCACCGGCTCAGCCCCAGCATTTT

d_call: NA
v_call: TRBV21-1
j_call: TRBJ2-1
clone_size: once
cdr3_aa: CASSGLAGGEFF
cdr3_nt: TGTGCCAGCAGCGGCCTAGCGGGAGGGGAGTTCTTC

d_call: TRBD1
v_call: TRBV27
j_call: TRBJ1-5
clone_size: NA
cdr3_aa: CASSLQGQALNQPQHF
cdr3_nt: TGTGCCAGCAGTTTACAGGGACAGGCCCTCAATCAGCCCCAGCATTTT

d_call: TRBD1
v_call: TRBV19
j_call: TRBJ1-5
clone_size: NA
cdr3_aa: CASSRGTGTGQPQHF
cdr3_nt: TGTGCCAGTAGCCGAGGGACAGGGACTGGTCAGCCCCAGCATTTT

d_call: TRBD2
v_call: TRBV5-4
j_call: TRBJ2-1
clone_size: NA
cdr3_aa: CASSFPAGGPYNEQFF
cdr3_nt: TGTGCCAGCAGCTTCCCTGCGGGAGGGCCTTACAATGAGCAGTTCTTC

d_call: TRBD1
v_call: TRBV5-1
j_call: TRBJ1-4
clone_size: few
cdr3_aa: CASDDRAPTNEKLFF
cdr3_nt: TGCGCCAGCGACGACAGGGCTCCAACTAATGAAAAACTGTTTTTT

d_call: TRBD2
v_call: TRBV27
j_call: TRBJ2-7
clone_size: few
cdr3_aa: CASSLGLALEQYF
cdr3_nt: TGTGCCAGCAGTTTGGGACTAGCTCTCGAGCAGTACTTC

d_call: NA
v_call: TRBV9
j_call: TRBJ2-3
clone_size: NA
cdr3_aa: CASSPSIGQGLTDTQYF
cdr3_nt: TGTGCCAGCAGCCCATCGATAGGGCAGGGATTGACAGATACGCAGTATTTT

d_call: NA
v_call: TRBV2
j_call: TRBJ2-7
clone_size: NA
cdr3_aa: CASAPMTGTYEQYF
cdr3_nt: TGTGCCAGCGCCCCTATGACGGGAACTTACGAGCAGTACTTC

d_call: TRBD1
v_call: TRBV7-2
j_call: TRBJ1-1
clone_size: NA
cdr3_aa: CASSTDRERSTEAFF
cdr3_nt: TGTGCCAGCAGCACCGACAGGGAGCGTTCCACTGAAGCTTTCTTT

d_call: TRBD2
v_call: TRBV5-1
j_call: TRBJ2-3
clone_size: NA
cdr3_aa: CASSQLAGTDTQYF
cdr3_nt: TGCGCCAGCAGCCAACTAGCGGGCACAGATACGCAGTATTTT

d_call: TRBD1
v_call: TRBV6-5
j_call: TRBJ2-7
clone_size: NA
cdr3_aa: CASGQAPGEQYF
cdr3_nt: TGTGCCAGTGGACAGGCCCCGGGGGAGCAGTACTTC

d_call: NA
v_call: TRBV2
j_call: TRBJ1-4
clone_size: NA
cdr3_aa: CASTAGKMNEKLFF
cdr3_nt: TGTGCCAGCACGGCAGGGAAGATGAATGAAAAACTGTTTTTT

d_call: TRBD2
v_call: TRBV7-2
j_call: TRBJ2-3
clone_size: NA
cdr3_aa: CASSQLAGETDTQYF
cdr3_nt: TGTGCCAGCAGCCAACTAGCGGGAGAAACAGATACGCAGTATTTT

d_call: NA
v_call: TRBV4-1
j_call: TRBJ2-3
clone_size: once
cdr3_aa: CASSQDNSQGMSTDTQYF
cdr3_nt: TGCGCCAGCAGCCAAGATAATTCCCAGGGGATGAGCACAGATACGCAGTATTTT

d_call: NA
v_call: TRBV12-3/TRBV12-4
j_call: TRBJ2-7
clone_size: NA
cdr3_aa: CASSLRDEQYF
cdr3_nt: TGTGCCAGCAGCCTCAGGGACGAGCAGTACTTC

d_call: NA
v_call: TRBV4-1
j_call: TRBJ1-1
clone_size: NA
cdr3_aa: CASSPVFGLGLDTEAFF
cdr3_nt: TGCGCCAGCAGCCCCGTTTTCGGACTGGGGTTGGACACTGAAGCTTTCTTT

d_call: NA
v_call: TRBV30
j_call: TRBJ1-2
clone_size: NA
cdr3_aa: CAWSVSGRAVAKGGYTF
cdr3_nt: TGTGCCTGGAGTGTATCAGGGAGGGCAGTAGCGAAAGGAGGCTACACCTTC

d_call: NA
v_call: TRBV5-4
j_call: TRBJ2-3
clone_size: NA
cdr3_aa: CASSSWMTRPADTQYF
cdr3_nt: TGTGCCAGCAGCTCCTGGATGACTAGACCCGCAGATACGCAGTATTTT

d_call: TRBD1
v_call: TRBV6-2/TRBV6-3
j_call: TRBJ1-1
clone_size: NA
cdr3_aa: CASSYPGGANTEAFF
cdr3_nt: TGTGCCAGCAGTTATCCAGGGGGCGCGAACACTGAAGCTTTCTTT

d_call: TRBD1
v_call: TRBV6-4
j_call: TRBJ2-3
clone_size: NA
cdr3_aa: CASSVTGGTDTQYF
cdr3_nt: TGTGCCAGCAGCGTAACAGGGGGCACAGATACGCAGTATTTT

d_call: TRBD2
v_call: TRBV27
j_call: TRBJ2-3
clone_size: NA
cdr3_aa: CASSQSGTIGADTQYF
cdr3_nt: TGTGCCAGCAGTCAAAGCGGGACGATCGGCGCAGATACGCAGTATTTT

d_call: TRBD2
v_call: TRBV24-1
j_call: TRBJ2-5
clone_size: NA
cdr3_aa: CATGTSGGAWETQYF
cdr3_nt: TGTGCCACCGGGACTAGCGGGGGGGCTTGGGAGACCCAGTACTTC

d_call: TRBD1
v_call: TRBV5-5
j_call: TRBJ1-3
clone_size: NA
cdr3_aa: CASSLGQGFGNTIYF
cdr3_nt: TGTGCCAGCAGCTTGGGACAGGGGTTTGGAAACACCATATATTTT

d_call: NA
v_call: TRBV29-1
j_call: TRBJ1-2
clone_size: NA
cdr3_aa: CSVPGAVYGYTF
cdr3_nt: TGCAGCGTCCCTGGGGCGGTCTATGGCTACACCTTC

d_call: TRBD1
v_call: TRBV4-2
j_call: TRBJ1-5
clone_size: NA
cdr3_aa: CASSWVGEQGAGNQHF
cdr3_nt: TGTGCCAGCAGCTGGGTTGGCGAGCAGGGGGCGGGAAACCAGCATTTT

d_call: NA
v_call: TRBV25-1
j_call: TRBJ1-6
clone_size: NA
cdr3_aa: CASSDSPSGNSPLHF
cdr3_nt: TGTGCCAGCAGTGACAGCCCTTCGGGAAATTCACCCCTCCACTTT

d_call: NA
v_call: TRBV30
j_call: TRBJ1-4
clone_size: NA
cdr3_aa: CAWSVSRVNAEKLFF
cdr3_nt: TGTGCCTGGAGTGTATCCAGGGTCAATGCAGAAAAACTGTTTTTT

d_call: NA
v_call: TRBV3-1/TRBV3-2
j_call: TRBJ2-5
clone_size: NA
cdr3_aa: CASSLYFEGGQETQYF
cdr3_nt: TGTGCCAGCAGCCTATATTTCGAGGGGGGGCAAGAGACCCAGTACTTC